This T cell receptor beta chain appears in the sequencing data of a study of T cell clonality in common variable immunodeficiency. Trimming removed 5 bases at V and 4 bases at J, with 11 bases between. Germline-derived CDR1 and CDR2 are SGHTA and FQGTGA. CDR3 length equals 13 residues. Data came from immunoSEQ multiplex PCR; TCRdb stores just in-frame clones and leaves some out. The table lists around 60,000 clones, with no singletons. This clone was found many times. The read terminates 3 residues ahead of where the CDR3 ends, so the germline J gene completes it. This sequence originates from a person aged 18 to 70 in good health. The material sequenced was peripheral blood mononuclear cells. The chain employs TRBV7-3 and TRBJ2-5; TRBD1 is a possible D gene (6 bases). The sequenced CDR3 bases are TGTGCCAGCAGCCGCGACAGGCTAGAGACC. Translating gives CASSRDRLET. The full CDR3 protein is CASSRDRLETQYF. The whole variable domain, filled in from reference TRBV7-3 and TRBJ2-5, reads GAGVSQTPSNKVTEKGKYVELRCDPISGHTALYWYRQSLGQGPEFLIYFQGTGAADDSGLPNDRFFAVRPEGSVSTLKIQRTERGDSAVYLCASSRDRLETQYFGPGTRLLVL.